This TCR beta chain was profiled in a study of T cells in Graves' hyperthyroidism and ophthalmopathy. About this clonotype itself: Antigen specificity is unknown.

It was uncontrolled infection, other autoimmune disease, pregnancy or lactation that excluded patients. Each diagnosis was grounded in clinical symptoms, serum thyroxine and TRAb, thyroid ultrasound, and orbital computed tomography. Study-level points and caveats: Also found in blood were most expanded thyroid clonotypes above 0.001.

Amplified regions were TCR beta CDR3 sequences from RNA transcripts. Using the HTBI primer set, a first-round RT-PCR was run on the TCR CDR3. TCRdb re-derived calls from the multiplex PCR reads in MiXCR, one entry per CDR3 protein. Of roughly 500,000 distinct CDR3 sequences detected, approximately 48% appear once; the ten largest clones hold about two fifths. The sample taken for sequencing was peripheral blood or thyroid tissue (not recorded which). This clonotype was sampled from an adult woman with Graves' disease, either hyperthyroidism or ophthalmopathy (not recorded which).

The CDR3 loop reads CASSLGGDSTPLHF. DNA of the CDR3: TGTGCCAGCAGCTTAGGTGGGGACAGTACACCCCTCCACTTT. The rearrangement joins TRBV7-9 to TRBJ1-6; 7 bases match TRBD1. Germline V gene lookup returns CDR1 SEHNR and CDR2 FQNEAQ (reference sequence). The ends lost 1 base at V and 11 bases at J; junction bases unmatched: 5. The CDR3 spans 14 residues.